Shown below are 25 T cell receptor beta chains from a single sample sequenced in a study of Tregs in tolerant kidney transplant recipients. Clones were sequenced by immunoSEQ multiplex PCR, and TCRdb holds only the in-frame ones, with some missing. This sample has nearly 50,000 clones, with roughly nine tenths found just once. Recipients received nonmyeloablative bone marrow transplants from related graft donors, with transient mixed chimerism. Sample: CD8+ T cells from blood (PBMCs), taken 12 months after the transplant. The receptors here all came from a human patient who received a combined kidney and bone marrow transplant. Part of the T cells may come from the graft donor.

This rearrangement joins TRBV11-2 to TRBJ2-2; D ambiguous. The CDR3 spans 13 residues. Per the germline V gene, CDR1 is SGHAT and CDR2 is FQNNGV. V lost 3 bases and J lost 4, with 6 bases in between. The CDR3 nucleotides are TGTGCCAGCAGCTTCACGCGCACCGGGGAGCTGTTTTTT. This sequence encodes CASSFTRTGELFF.

The rearrangement joins TRBV4-1 to TRBJ1-1, with 8 bases lining up with TRBD1. The CDR3 loop spans 14 amino acids. Germline values: CDR1 MGHRA, CDR2 YSYEKL. The V segment lost 5 bases and the J segment 7 bases; nucleotides outside the gene matches: 9. For the CDR3, the DNA is TGCGCCAGCAGCTCCTACCGGGACAGGTTTGAAGCTTTCTTT. Its translation: CASSSYRDRFEAFF.

The chain employs TRBV11-3 and TRBJ1-1; 7 bases line up with TRBD1. The V segment lost 3 bases and the J segment 5 bases; nucleotides outside the gene matches: 9. Germline assignment: CDR1 SGHNT and CDR2 YENEEA. This CDR3 is built from 15 residues. The chain's CDR3 is CASSFGAGGSTEAFF. The CDR3 coding sequence is TGTGCCAGCAGCTTTGGGGCAGGGGGGAGTACTGAAGCTTTCTTT.

The chain recombines TRBV7-9 with TRBJ2-1; 9 positions match TRBD1. Unmatched junction bases numbered 5, after V lost 6 bases and J lost 8 bases. This CDR3 is 13 amino acids long. The germline V gene has CDR1 SEHNR and CDR2 FQNEAQ (reference sequence). In nucleotides, the CDR3 is TGTGCCAGCAGACAGGGGGCGGGCGATGAGCAGTTCTTC. Translating gives CASRQGAGDEQFF.

This chain joins TRBV11-1 and TRBJ2-3; perhaps TRBD2 as D (6 bases). Germline CDR1 SGHAT, CDR2 FQDESV (reference sequence). The CDR3 sequence is 18 residues long. The V end lost 1 base, the J end lost 0 bases, and 17 bases lay between the germline ends. This CDR3 is CASSLVPFGGASTDTQYF. Here the CDR3 DNA reads TGTGCCAGCAGCTTAGTACCTTTCGGGGGAGCGAGCACAGATACGCAGTATTTT.

The chain links TRBV6-5 to TRBJ1-1, with D hard to call. Germline V gene sequence: CDR1 MNHEY, CDR2 SVGAGI. This CDR3 comprises 15 residues. The V and J ends lost 0 bases and 2 bases respectively, with 10 bases between them. In nucleotides, the CDR3 is TGTGCCAGCAGTTACTCGCTGGGCACAAACACTGAAGCTTTCTTT. The encoded protein is CASSYSLGTNTEAFF.

The CDR3 spells CAWTPGQGGNQPQHF. The CDR3, as DNA: TGTGCCTGGACTCCCGGACAGGGAGGAAATCAGCCCCAGCATTTT. The chain joins TRBV30 to TRBJ1-5, with 8 positions matching TRBD1. Germline CDR1 is GTSNPN and CDR2 is SVGIG (reference sequence). Trimming removed 4 bases from V and 4 bases from J; junction bases left unmatched: 9. This CDR3 contains 15 residues.

This clone appeared a single time. Relative to the germline gene, one junction end is altered; a read error may explain this. CDR3 region: CASSPRTSGNHF. As DNA, the CDR3 is TGTGCCAGCAGCCCCCGGACTAGCGGGAACCATTTT. This chain connects TRBV7-2 to TRBJ2-3; 12 nucleotides match TRBD2. The CDR3 extends over 12 amino acids. The germline V gene encodes CDR1 SGHTA and CDR2 FQGNSA.

This clone was seen a single time. V gene TRBV4-2 combines with J gene TRBJ1-1; D is ambiguous. The CDR3 totals 14 residues. V was cut by 1 base and J by 0 bases, with 6 bases left in between. Germline values: CDR1 LGHNA, CDR2 YNFKEQ. The CDR3 DNA follows: TGTGCCAGCAGCCAAGGGGCCATGAACACTGAAGCTTTCTTT. Protein: CASSQGAMNTEAFF.

The rearrangement joins TRBV13 to TRBJ2-2, with TRBD2 matching 14 bases. CDR3 length: 17 amino acids. The ends lost 4 bases at V and 6 bases at J; junction bases unmatched: 7. CDR1 is PRHDT, CDR2 FYEKMQ, per germline (reference sequence). The CDR3 bases are TGTGCCAGCAGCTACCGGACTAGCGGGAGGAGAGCCGGGGAGCTGTTTTTT. This sequence encodes CASSYRTSGRRAGELFF.

The rearrangement joins TRBV11-3 to TRBJ2-7; TRBD1 agrees at 10 bases. Germline CDR1 reads SGHNT; CDR2 reads YENEEA. Trimming removed 5 bases from V and 4 bases from J; junction bases left unmatched: 11. The CDR3 is made up of 16 amino acids. CDR3 sequence (DNA): TGTGCCAGCAGCCCCCCGGGACAGGGGTCTACATACGAGCAGTACTTC. Residues: CASSPPGQGSTYEQYF.

The chain uses TRBV28 and TRBJ2-7; D uncertain. V dropped 3 bases and J dropped 7 bases, with 7 bases sitting between them. Looked up from germline, CDR1 is MDHEN and CDR2 is SYDVKM. This CDR3 comprises 11 residues. CDR3 DNA: TGTGCCAGCAGTTTGGTACAGGAGCAGTACTTC. Translation: CASSLVQEQYF.

The V gene is TRBV19, the J gene TRBJ2-3; 7 nucleotides align to TRBD1. Germline lookup yields CDR1 LNHDA and CDR2 SQIVND (reference sequence). V lost 6 bases to trimming and J lost 2 bases; unmatched junction nucleotides: 8. The CDR3 is 15 residues long. For the CDR3, the DNA is TGTGCCAGTAGGATTAGGGACAGTTTCACAGATACGCAGTATTTT. Encoded protein: CASRIRDSFTDTQYF.

The gene calls are TRBV5-4 and TRBJ2-1, with 7 bases that match TRBD2. Germline V CDR1 and CDR2: SGHNT, YYREEE (reference sequence). Germline trimming cut 2 bases from V and 7 bases from J; bases unmatched to any gene: 15. The CDR3 consists of 17 residues. In nucleotides, the CDR3 is TGTGCCAGCAGCTTCTACCCGGTAGAGGACGGGGGGAATGAGCAGTTCTTC. This encodes CASSFYPVEDGGNEQFF.

This clone appeared once. The chain uses TRBV7-6 and TRBJ2-7; 9 bases are shared with TRBD1. Germline values: CDR1 SGHVS, CDR2 FNYEAQ. The CDR3 is 15 amino acids. J was trimmed by 4 bases and V by 1 base; bases with no gene match: 5. CDR3 nucleotides: TGTGCCAGCAGCTTAGGGCGGGACAGGGCTTACGAGCAGTACTTC. Residues: CASSLGRDRAYEQYF.

V gene TRBV5-8 combines with J gene TRBJ2-1; tentatively, D is TRBD1 (5 bases). The germline V and J ends were trimmed by 6 bases and 0 bases, with 13 bases remaining between them. The length of the CDR3 is 15 residues. Per the germline V gene, CDR1 is SGHTS and CDR2 is YDEGEE. CDR3 nucleotide sequence: TGTGCCAGCAAAAAGGGGCCGAGCTCCTACAATGAGCAGTTCTTC. Residues: CASKKGPSSYNEQFF.

In nucleotides, the CDR3 is TGTGCCAGCACCCCGGGGGGGAATGAGCAGTTCTTC. Translated, it gives CASTPGGNEQFF. J is TRBJ2-1 and V is TRBV9; 8 bases agree with TRBD2. The germline V gene has CDR1 SGDLS and CDR2 YYNGEE. This CDR3 contains 12 residues. With 6 bases clipped from V and 7 bases from J, the junction kept 3 bases outside the gene matches.

The chain links TRBV7-8 to TRBJ2-7; the D is unclear. Germline loops: CDR1 SGHVS, CDR2 FQNEAQ. V was shortened by 1 base and J by 3 bases, with 13 bases between the two germline ends. The CDR3 consists of 15 residues. The CDR3 bases are TGTGCCAGCAGCTTAGGGAACAGCTACCTCTACGAGCAGTACTTC. It yields the protein CASSLGNSYLYEQYF.

The chain recombines TRBV9 with TRBJ2-7; D remains ambiguous. The ends were cut back, 0 bases at V and 3 bases at J, with 7 bases in the middle. The CDR3 length is 13 residues. CDR1 and CDR2 (germline): SGDLS, YYNGEE. For the CDR3, the DNA is TGTGCCAGCAGCGTAGGAGGAATCTACGAGCAGTACTTC. The encoded protein is CASSVGGIYEQYF.

The sample holds one count of this clone. The V gene is TRBV9, the J gene TRBJ2-1; 8 bases line up with TRBD2. This CDR3 has 14 amino acids. CDR1 is SGDLS, CDR2 YYNGEE, per germline. J lost 6 bases, V lost 4 bases, and 6 bases had no gene match. Written as DNA, the CDR3 is TGTGCCAGCAGCTCCGGGACTAGACTCAATGAGCAGTTCTTC. Its translation is CASSSGTRLNEQFF.

The rearrangement links TRBV4-2 to TRBJ2-1; TRBD2 is a possible D gene (6 bases). The CDR3 runs to 17 residues. V was trimmed by 0 bases and J by 0 bases, leaving 12 bases between them. The V gene's germline CDR1 is LGHNA and CDR2 YNFKEQ. CDR3 protein: CASSQDMPGSSYNEQFF. The CDR3 nucleotides are TGTGCCAGCAGCCAAGATATGCCCGGGAGCTCCTACAATGAGCAGTTCTTC.

The chain recombines TRBV4-2 with TRBJ2-7, with D uncertain. The CDR3 consists of 15 residues. Germline CDR1 LGHNA, CDR2 YNFKEQ. The V end lost 0 bases, the J end lost 3 bases, and 12 bases lay between the germline ends. The CDR3 spells CASSQDPDSFYEQYF. CDR3 nucleotide sequence: TGTGCCAGCAGCCAAGACCCAGACTCGTTCTACGAGCAGTACTTC.

The J gene is TRBJ2-1, the V gene TRBV7-6; no definite D call. Trimming pared 0 bases from V and 0 bases from J, leaving 9 bases between. Germline V gene sequence: CDR1 SGHVS, CDR2 FNYEAQ. CDR3 size: 16 residues. The CDR3 sequence: CASSLALSSSYNEQFF. The CDR3 DNA reads as TGTGCCAGCAGCTTAGCGCTGTCTAGCTCCTACAATGAGCAGTTCTTC. Combining the CDR3 with reference TRBV7-6 and TRBJ2-1 gives the whole variable domain GAGVSQSPRYKVTKRGQDVALRCDPISGHVSLYWYRQALGQGPEFLTYFNYEAQQDKSGLPNDRFSAERPEGSISTLTIQRTEQRDSAMYRCASSLALSSSYNEQFFGPGTRLTVL.

This rearrangement joins TRBV6-5 to TRBJ1-2; 7 bases are a match to TRBD1. Germline V gene data show CDR1 as MNHEY and CDR2 as SVGAGI. This CDR3 comprises 15 residues. Losses at the gene ends were 6 bases for V and 2 bases for J; bases not matched to a gene: 9. This chain's CDR3 is CASSVGTVPNYGYTF. Here the CDR3 DNA reads TGTGCCAGCAGCGTAGGGACAGTACCCAACTATGGCTACACCTTC.

The chain carries TRBV6-9 and TRBJ2-2; TRBD2 aligns across 8 bases. Germline-derived CDR1 and CDR2 are MNHGY and SVAAGI. V gave up 8 bases and J gave up 5 bases; unmatched junction bases: 7. CDR3 size: 14 residues. The CDR3 protein is CASGVSGETGELFF. CDR3 nucleotides: TGTGCCAGCGGAGTTAGCGGGGAGACCGGGGAGCTGTTTTTT.